The rows below give T cell receptor beta chains drawn from one sample of a study of T cells after yellow fever vaccination. TCRdb reprocessed the 5' RACE reads with MiXCR, giving one entry per CDR3 protein. The sample contains 500,000 to 700,000 distinct CDR3 sequences, roughly 21% of which appear only once. This material consisted of PBMCs, taken 15 days after the yellow fever booster vaccination. The receptors here all came from a man aged 30 to 45 who received the YFV17D yellow fever vaccine. Both conserved end residues are part of each CDR3. D genes are given only for firm matches.

v_call d_call cdr3_aa
TRBV28 . CASSFGLAVNNEQFF
TRBV21-1 . CASSSGLAGVASYEQYF
TRBV28 TRBD2 CASSPLCPGGCEQYF
TRBV6-1 . CASTPRHPRDYGYTF
TRBV6-2/TRBV6-3 . CASSTGFPHYEQYF
TRBV9 . CASSPRPGRDEQYF
TRBV6-2/TRBV6-3 . CASSSDSYTEAFF
TRBV7-2 TRBD2 CASSEGTSPFQETQYF
TRBV5-1 TRBD2 CASSLGGTTVNEQFF
TRBV12-3/TRBV12-4 . CASRQGVRNSPLHF